This TCR beta chain was sequenced in a study of regulatory T cells in long-lasting Graves disease. Across the whole study: The study counted Graves' disease as persistent given over 5 years of antithyroid drugs and positive TSH receptor antibodies. Broader study findings: For persistent Graves' patients, TCR diversity was lower than for newly diagnosed ones.

The authors built TCR beta libraries using iRepertoire HTBI primers and Arm-PCR of CDR3 regions. TCRdb recomputed calls from the multiplex PCR reads with MiXCR, one row per CDR3 protein. The sample shows 310,000 or so distinct CDR3 sequences, around a fifth of them seen only once. As to this clonotype: Antigen unknown.

The V and J ends lost 0 bases and 3 bases, in that order; junction bases with no gene match: 2. Germline assignment: CDR1 SGHVS and CDR2 FNYEAQ. The CDR3 runs 14 residues. Time point indicated: persistent/refractory GD, antithyroid drugs over 5 years with positive TRAb. Generation of the TCR library employed RNA extracted from PBMCs. This clonotype was obtained from a female donor with Graves disease. The sample consisted of peripheral blood mononuclear cells (PBMCs), taken when the disease was refractory, from a patient treated with antithyroid drugs. The rearrangement joins TRBV7-6 to TRBJ2-7; 7 bases map to TRBD1. CDR3 coding DNA: TGTGCCAGCAGCTTAGCGGACAGGAACTACGAGCAGTACTTC. Translating gives CASSLADRNYEQYF.